This T cell receptor (beta chain) was profiled in a study of OX40 agonist ivuxolimab in advanced cancers. Profiled with immunoSEQ multiplex PCR; TCRdb holds only in-frame clones, not every one. There are 70,000 to 95,000 clones in the sample; 92% occur only once, and around 1.1% lies in the top ten. CDR1 is SGHRS and CDR2 is YFSETQ in the germline V gene. Trimming took 1 base from V and 4 from J; bases not matched to a gene: 8. This CDR3 spans 17 amino acids. V is TRBV5-1 and J is TRBJ2-2; 9 nucleotides agree with TRBD2. This sample comprised CD4+ or CD8+ T cells sorted from blood, obtained in a trial of the OX40 agonist ivuxolimab. This clonotype was obtained from an adult with an advanced solid tumor such as melanoma, head and neck, liver or kidney cancer. The CDR3 sequence: CASSLMSAGGSTGELFF. The CDR3 DNA is TGCGCCAGCAGCTTGATGTCAGCGGGAGGCAGCACCGGGGAGCTGTTTTTT.